What follows are 15 T cell receptor beta chains derived from one specimen sequenced in a study of blood T cell repertoires in COVID-19. The repertoire was sequenced with immunoSEQ multiplex PCR; TCRdb's copy has only in-frame clones and lacks some. The repertoire has about 59,000 clones, roughly 79% of them found once; the top ten carry about 26%. Sequencing was performed on peripheral blood. The origin of the receptors is a woman of 80 years or more with active or convalescent COVID-19.

This clone was counted a few times. J is TRBJ1-1 and V is TRBV7-3; D not resolved. This CDR3 has 13 residues. Trimming pared 5 bases from V and 3 bases from J, leaving 10 bases between. Germline V lookup: CDR1 SGHTA, CDR2 FQGTGA. The CDR3: CASSENRDTEAFF. CDR3 DNA sequence: TGTGCCAGCAGCGAGAATCGGGACACTGAAGCTTTCTTT.

This sequence joins TRBV6-5 and TRBJ1-2, with 7 nucleotides matching TRBD1. The trim removed 6 bases at V and 4 bases at J, leaving 8 bases unmatched. This CDR3 is 14 amino acids long. Germline CDR1 reads MNHEY; CDR2 reads SVGAGI. The CDR3 DNA sequence: TGTGCCAGCAGCCACGACAGGGATTTCTATGGCTACACCTTC. Translated: CASSHDRDFYGYTF.

J is TRBJ1-2 and V is TRBV7-2; 8 bases agree with TRBD1. V lost 5 bases and J lost 7; bases outside the gene matches: 6. This CDR3 comprises 13 residues. Germline V gene data show CDR1 as SGHTA and CDR2 as FQGNSA. CDR3 in amino acids: CASSTRTGSGYTF. CDR3 sequence (DNA): TGTGCCAGCAGCACCAGGACAGGGAGTGGCTACACCTTC.

The chain joins TRBV5-3 to TRBJ2-1, with TRBD2 matching over 15 bases. TRBV5-3 is designated an ORF whose function remains uncertain. The junction had 15 bases not matched to a gene; V was cut back by 4 bases and J by 7 bases. The CDR3 totals 19 residues. The DNA of the CDR3 is TGTGCCAGAAGCCAAGGACTAGCGGGGGGGCCCTTTTCTGTAAATGAGCAGTTCTTC. It encodes CARSQGLAGGPFSVNEQFF.

The V gene is TRBV9, the J gene TRBJ2-2, with D possibly matching TRBD1 (6 bases). This CDR3 has 15 residues. The germline V gene has CDR1 SGDLS and CDR2 YYNGEE. V lost 4 bases to trimming and J lost 4 bases, with 14 bases between them. The CDR3 spells CASSSRTDPTGELFF. The CDR3 DNA reads as TGTGCCAGCAGCTCCAGGACAGACCCCACCGGGGAGCTGTTTTTT.

The chain couples TRBV7-9 to TRBJ2-2; D may be TRBD2 (6 bases). Germline assignment: CDR1 SEHNR and CDR2 FQNEAQ (reference sequence). The CDR3 is 14 residues long. With 7 bases removed from V and 3 bases from J, the gap between germline ends came to 12 bases. CDR3 DNA sequence: TGTGCCAGCACCCAGGGAGGTTACACCGGGGAGCTGTTTTTT. This encodes CASTQGGYTGELFF.

This chain connects TRBV9 to TRBJ2-4; D possibly corresponds to TRBD2 (5 bases). The CDR3 is 15 amino acids. Germline V gene lookup returns CDR1 SGDLS and CDR2 YYNGEE. The V end was cut by 0 bases, the J end by 2 bases, with 9 bases between. CDR3 DNA sequence: TGTGCCAGCAGCGTAGCTCCGGGGACCAAAAACATTCAGTACTTC. Translated, it gives CASSVAPGTKNIQYF.

This clone was picked up one time. An end of the junction differs from the germline gene, which may be a read error. Other DNA sequences in this specimen translate into the identical CDR3. The chain combines TRBV5-3 with TRBJ2-5; perhaps TRBD2 as D (7 bases). TRBV5-3 belongs to the ORF category, with a function that is uncertain. This CDR3 has 18 amino acids. In nucleotides, the CDR3 is TGTCCCAGCTTGGGCACTCGGGGGGCCCCCCGCCACGGAGAGACCCAGTACTTC. Its translation: CPSLGTRGAPRHGETQYF.

The chain employs TRBV19 and TRBJ2-7; the match to TRBD1 covers 10 bases. Germline CDR1 reads LNHDA; CDR2 reads SQIVND (reference sequence). The J segment lost 2 bases and the V segment lost 5 bases, leaving 12 bases of the junction unmatched. The CDR3 length is 17 residues. The CDR3 here is CASSAGTGAYTTYEQYF. CDR3 in DNA: TGTGCCAGTAGTGCCGGGACAGGGGCCTATACCACCTACGAGCAGTACTTC.

The chain recombines TRBV4-2 with TRBJ1-4; unclear D gene. Trimming shortened V by 0 bases and J by 0 bases, and 5 bases separated the two germline ends. There are 15 residues in the CDR3. Germline CDR1 and CDR2: LGHNA and YNFKEQ. This chain's CDR3 is CASSQDGATNEKLFF. CDR3 nucleotide sequence: TGTGCCAGCAGCCAAGACGGAGCAACTAATGAAAAACTGTTTTTT.

The chain carries TRBV27 and TRBJ1-2; 8 bases fit TRBD1. Germline CDR1 is MNHEY and CDR2 is SMNVEV (reference sequence). The CDR3 is 14 amino acids. J gave up 6 bases and V 6 bases, and 9 bases lay outside the gene matches. Here the CDR3 DNA reads TGTGCCAGCAGCCTGACAGGGGTTGAAGATGGCTACACCTTC. Protein sequence: CASSLTGVEDGYTF.

This chain joins TRBV2 and TRBJ1-1, with TRBD1 as a possible D gene (5 bases). Germline V gene sequence: CDR1 SNHLY, CDR2 FYNNEI. V was shortened by 5 bases and J by 2 bases, with 12 bases between the two germline ends. This CDR3 is 14 amino acids long. CDR3 nucleotides: TGTGCCAGCAGTCAATCAGGGTTAAACACTGAAGCTTTCTTT. Translation: CASSQSGLNTEAFF.

The rearrangement joins TRBV7-9 to TRBJ1-5; 8 bases match TRBD1. Germline V CDR1 and CDR2: SEHNR, FQNEAQ (reference sequence). CDR3 length: 17 residues. The trim removed 5 bases at V and 3 bases at J, leaving 12 bases unmatched. The CDR3 sequence: CASSPLTQTGDNQPQHF. The CDR3 DNA sequence: TGTGCCAGCAGCCCCCTCACCCAGACAGGGGACAATCAGCCCCAGCATTTT.

The gene calls are TRBV2 and TRBJ1-2; D ambiguous. Germline CDR1 SNHLY, CDR2 FYNNEI. V was shortened by 7 bases and J by 6 bases, with 21 bases between the two germline ends. This CDR3 region has 15 residues. CDR3: CASIRFASSNHGYTF. The CDR3 nucleotides are TGTGCCAGCATTAGATTTGCCTCGTCGAACCATGGCTACACCTTC.

V is TRBV19 and J is TRBJ2-5, with D perhaps TRBD2 (5 bases). This CDR3 region has 14 residues. Looked up from germline, CDR1 is LNHDA and CDR2 is SQIVND (reference sequence). Trimming removed 1 base at V and 5 bases at J, with 11 bases between. As DNA, the CDR3 is TGTGCCAGTAGTATAGGGCGGGCTCAGGAGACCCAGTACTTC. Its translation is CASSIGRAQETQYF.